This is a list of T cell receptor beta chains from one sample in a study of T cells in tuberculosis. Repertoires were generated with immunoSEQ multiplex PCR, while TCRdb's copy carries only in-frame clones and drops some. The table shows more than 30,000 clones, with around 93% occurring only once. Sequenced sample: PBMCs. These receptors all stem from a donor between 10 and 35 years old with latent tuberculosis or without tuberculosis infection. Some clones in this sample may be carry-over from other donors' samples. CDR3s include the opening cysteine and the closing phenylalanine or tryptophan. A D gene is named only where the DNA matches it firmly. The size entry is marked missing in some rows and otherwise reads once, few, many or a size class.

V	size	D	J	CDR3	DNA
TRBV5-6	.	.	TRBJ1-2	CASRRTGGDYGYTF	TGTGCCAGCAGAAGAACTGGGGGCGACTATGGCTACACCTTC
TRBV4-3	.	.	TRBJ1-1	CASSQEFRVTIEAFF	TGCGCCAGCAGCCAAGAGTTCAGGGTAACCATTGAAGCTTTCTTT
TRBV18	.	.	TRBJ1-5	CASSPGSWREKDQPQHF	TGTGCCAGCTCACCAGGTTCGTGGAGGGAAAAGGATCAGCCCCAGCATTTT
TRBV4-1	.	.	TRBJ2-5	CASSQVGVETQYF	TGCGCCAGCAGCCAAGTAGGGGTCGAGACCCAGTACTTC
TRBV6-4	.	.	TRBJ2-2	CASSVRDTGELFF	TGTGCCAGCAGTGTCAGGGACACCGGGGAGCTGTTTTTT
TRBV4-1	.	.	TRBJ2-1	CASSPYRTQAYNEQFF	TGCGCCAGCAGCCCTTACCGGACACAAGCCTACAATGAGCAGTTCTTC
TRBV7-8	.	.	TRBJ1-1	CASSLSEQTEAFF	TGTGCCAGCAGCTTGTCGGAGCAAACTGAAGCTTTCTTT
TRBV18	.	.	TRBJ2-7	CASSSGSGVYEQYF	TGTGCCAGCTCCAGCGGATCTGGGGTTTACGAGCAGTACTTC
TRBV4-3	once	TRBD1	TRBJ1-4	CASSQAGQGHEKLFF	TGCGCCAGCAGCCAAGCGGGACAGGGACATGAAAAACTGTTTTTT
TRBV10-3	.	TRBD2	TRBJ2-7	CAISDLSGESVEQYF	TGTGCCATCAGTGATCTGAGCGGGGAGTCAGTGGAGCAGTACTTC
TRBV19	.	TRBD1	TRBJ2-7	CASSVQGASYEQYF	TGTGCCAGTAGCGTACAGGGGGCCTCCTACGAGCAGTACTTC
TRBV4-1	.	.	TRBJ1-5	CASSPPGRSNQPQHF	TGCGCCAGCAGCCCCCCGGGGAGGAGCAATCAGCCCCAGCATTTT
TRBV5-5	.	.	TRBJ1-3	CASSAAQSAGNTIYF	TGTGCCAGCAGCGCGGCGCAGTCAGCTGGAAACACCATATATTTT
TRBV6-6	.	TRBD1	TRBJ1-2	CASSYSAGGNYGYTF	TGTGCCAGCAGTTACTCTGCAGGGGGTAACTATGGCTACACCTTC
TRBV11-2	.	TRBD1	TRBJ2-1	CASSFRGQYYNEQFF	TGTGCCAGCAGCTTTAGGGGGCAATATTACAATGAGCAGTTCTTC
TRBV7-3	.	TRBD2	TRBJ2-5	CASSRDYQETQYF	TGTGCCAGCAGCCGGGACTATCAGGAGACCCAGTACTTC
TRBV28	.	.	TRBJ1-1	CASSYIQGGATEAFF	TGTGCCAGCAGCTACATTCAGGGTGGGGCCACTGAAGCTTTCTTT
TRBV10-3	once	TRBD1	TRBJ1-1	CAITKDRGTEAFF	TGTGCCATCACCAAGGACAGGGGCACTGAAGCTTTCTTT
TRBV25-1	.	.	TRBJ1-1	CASSEQGAEAFF	TGTGCCAGCAGTGAACAGGGCGCTGAAGCTTTCTTT
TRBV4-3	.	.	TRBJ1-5	CASSLHRASNQPQHF	TGCGCCAGCAGCCTTCACAGGGCAAGCAATCAGCCCCAGCATTTT
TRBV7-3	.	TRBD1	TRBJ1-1	CASSQDRDTEAFF	TGTGCCAGCAGTCAAGACAGGGACACTGAAGCTTTCTTT
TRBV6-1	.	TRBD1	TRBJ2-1	CASSEGQGAWDEQFF	TGTGCCAGCAGTGAGGGACAGGGGGCGTGGGATGAGCAGTTCTTC
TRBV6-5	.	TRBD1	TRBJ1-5	CASSSDREGNQPQHF	TGTGCCAGCAGTTCGGACAGGGAAGGCAATCAGCCCCAGCATTTT
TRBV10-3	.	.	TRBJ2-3	CAISETYSRGPDTQYF	TGTGCCATCAGTGAGACCTATTCCAGGGGTCCAGATACGCAGTATTTT
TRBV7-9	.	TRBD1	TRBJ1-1	CASSLRDSSGAFF	TGTGCCAGCAGCCTCCGGGACAGCTCTGGAGCTTTCTTT
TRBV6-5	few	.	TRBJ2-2	CASNTGQSNTGELFF	TGTGCCAGCAATACCGGACAGTCGAACACCGGGGAGCTGTTTTTT
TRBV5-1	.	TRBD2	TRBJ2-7	CATRAGSSYEQYF	TGCGCCACCCGAGCGGGGAGCTCCTACGAGCAGTACTTC
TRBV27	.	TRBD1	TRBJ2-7	CASSLQDRGSEQYF	TGTGCCAGCAGTTTACAGGACAGGGGATCCGAGCAGTACTTC
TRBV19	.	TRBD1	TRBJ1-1	CASSLGQPNTEAFF	TGTGCCAGTAGTTTGGGACAGCCGAACACTGAAGCTTTCTTT
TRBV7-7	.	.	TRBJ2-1	CASSLAGSSYNEQFF	TGTGCCAGCAGCTTAGCGGGGAGCTCCTACAATGAGCAGTTCTTC
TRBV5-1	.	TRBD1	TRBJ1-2	CASSTGQGVGGYTF	TGCGCCAGCAGCACCGGACAGGGAGTTGGCGGCTACACCTTC
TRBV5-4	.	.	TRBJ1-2	CASSSPGQGGGYTF	TGTGCCAGCAGCTCCCCGGGACAAGGGGGTGGCTACACCTTC
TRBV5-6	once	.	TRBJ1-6	CASSLDGQLSPLHF	TGTGCCAGCAGCTTGGACGGTCAACTTTCACCCCTCCACTTT
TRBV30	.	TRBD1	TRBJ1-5	CAWSVGTGVNQPQHF	TGTGCCTGGAGTGTAGGGACAGGGGTAAATCAGCCCCAGCATTTT